These 23 T cell receptor beta chains originate from one sample sequenced in a study of blood T cells in healthy people across ages. It was with a sample-barcoded 5' primer and a J-beta primer mix that a second PCR of roughly 7 to 12 cycles was run. Each CDR3 protein gets one entry after TCRdb re-called the 5' RACE reads with MiXCR. The repertoire holds approximately 350,000 distinct CDR3 sequences, with 45% to 60% as singletons. Sequencing input: blood. These receptors were collected from a man aged 60 to 75 in good health.

Only a few counts were recorded for this clonotype. In DNA, the CDR3 is TGCAGCGGAGAGACTCCGGCCACAGATACGCAGTATTTT. This codes for CSGETPATDTQYF. J is TRBJ2-3 and V is TRBV29-1; D call uncertain. The CDR3 has 13 amino acids. V was cut by 7 bases and J by 2 bases, with 13 bases left in between. Germline V CDR1 and CDR2: SQVTM, ANQGSEA.

This clonotype has at least ten counts. The chain combines TRBV30 with TRBJ1-1; no definite D call. Germline V lookup: CDR1 GTSNPN, CDR2 SVGIG (reference sequence). Trimming left V 6 bases short and J 4 bases short, with 21 bases between. CDR3 length equals 15 residues. CDR3 loop: CACHRAGGSVTEAFF. CDR3 sequence (DNA): TGTGCCTGCCACCGGGCCGGAGGGTCGGTCACTGAAGCTTTCTTT.

The chain combines TRBV3-1 with TRBJ2-7; D gene unclear. The CDR3 runs to 13 residues. The V and J ends lost 3 bases and 2 bases respectively, with 8 bases between them. Germline lookup yields CDR1 LGHDT and CDR2 YNNKEL (reference sequence). The chain's CDR3 is CASSQSTTYEQYF. CDR3 nucleotide sequence: TGTGCCAGCAGCCAGTCCACTACCTACGAGCAGTACTTC.

The chain is built from TRBV12-3 or TRBV12-4 and TRBJ2-5; TRBD1 or TRBD2 may be the D gene (5 bases each). The DNA end lines up better with TRBJ2-7; the J call may be wrong. The CDR3 is 13 residues long. The CDR3 sequence: CASSHGTVYEQYF. The DNA for the CDR3 is TGTGCCAGCAGCCACGGGACGGTGTACGAGCAGTACTTC.

The V call is TRBV24-1, the J call TRBJ2-7, with TRBD2 identical over 8 bases. V trimming: 4 bases; J trimming: 3 bases; junction bases outside the gene matches: 10. Germline CDR1 and CDR2: KGHDR and SFDVKD. CDR3 length: 16 amino acids. As DNA, the CDR3 is TGTGCCACCAGTGACTCAACTAGCGGAGGGAACTACGAGCAGTACTTC. Translating gives CATSDSTSGGNYEQYF.

In this sample, this clonotype turned up a few times. The chain carries TRBV2 and TRBJ2-1; D not resolved. The CDR3 contains 13 residues. V was pared by 8 bases and J by 10 bases, with 18 bases between. Germline V CDR1 and CDR2: SNHLY, FYNNEI. CDR3 in amino acids: CASSQETSKEQFF. CDR3 DNA: TGTGCCAGCTCCCAGGAAACCTCGAAAGAGCAGTTCTTC.

This clonotype was counted a few times. V is TRBV7-2 and J is TRBJ2-5; D gene uncertain. Germline V lookup: CDR1 SGHTA, CDR2 FQGNSA. This CDR3 region has 12 residues. The V end lost 5 bases, the J end lost 5 bases, and 9 bases lay between the germline ends. The CDR3: CASSIDMETQYF. CDR3 coding DNA: TGTGCCAGCAGCATAGATATGGAGACCCAGTACTTC.

This clonotype has a count of ten or more. The V call is TRBV12-3 or TRBV12-4, the J call TRBJ2-1; tentative D call: TRBD1 (6 bases). The CDR3 sequence is 15 residues long. V was cut by 5 bases and J by 5 bases, with 16 bases left in between. The CDR3 reads CASSRLEGVHNEQFF. CDR3 DNA: TGTGCCAGCAGTCGACTTGAGGGGGTCCACAATGAGCAGTTCTTC.

The V and J genes are TRBV19 and TRBJ1-2; TRBD1 agrees at 7 bases. This CDR3 has 13 amino acids. J lost 3 bases, V lost 7 bases, and 5 bases had no gene match. Germline CDR1 LNHDA, CDR2 SQIVND (reference sequence). The CDR3 here is CASNPGTDYGYTF. CDR3 in DNA: TGTGCCAGTAACCCCGGGACAGACTATGGCTACACCTTC.

In its sample, this clonotype was seen a few times. The J gene is TRBJ2-1, the V gene TRBV6-6, with D possibly TRBD1 on 7 matching bases. The CDR3 runs 15 residues. The ends were cut back, 2 bases at V and 8 bases at J, with 16 bases in the middle. Germline lookup yields CDR1 MNHNY and CDR2 SVGAGI (reference sequence). Here the CDR3 DNA reads TGTGCCAGCAGTTACCAGACAGGGAGGAAGGATGAGCAGTTCTTC. This translates into CASSYQTGRKDEQFF.

This chain joins TRBV12-3 or TRBV12-4 and TRBJ2-5; D not certain. The CDR3 is made up of 15 amino acids. V lost 6 bases, J lost 1 base, and 15 bases lay in between. The CDR3 here is CASRESPLPQETQYF. CDR3 sequence (DNA): TGTGCCAGCAGGGAAAGCCCCCTCCCCCAAGAGACCCAGTACTTC.

This clonotype was seen repeatedly, ten times or more. The rearrangement joins TRBV18 to TRBJ1-2; 9 bases are a match to TRBD1. V shed 3 bases, J shed 4 bases, and the junction held 3 bases outside the gene matches. Germline CDR1 and CDR2: KGHSH and LQKENI. The CDR3 length is 14 residues. CDR3 in amino acids: CASSPGQGLYGYTF. CDR3 bases: TGTGCCAGCTCACCGGGACAGGGCCTCTATGGCTACACCTTC. The variable domain in full, completed from reference TRBV18 and TRBJ1-2, reads NAGVMQNPRHLVRRRGQEARLRCSPMKGHSHVYWYRQLPEEGLKFMVYLQKENIIDESGMPKERFSAEFPKEGPSILRIQQVVRGDSAAYFCASSPGQGLYGYTFGSGTRLTVV.

The chain has TRBV5-5 and TRBJ1-6, with 8 nucleotides matching TRBD1. The V segment lost 7 bases and the J segment 10 bases; nucleotides outside the gene matches: 4. Germline lookup yields CDR1 SGHKS and CDR2 YYEKEE (reference sequence). CDR3 length equals 12 residues. CDR3 nucleotides: TGTGCCAGCTGGACAGGGAGATCACCCCTCCACTTT. Its translation is CASWTGRSPLHF.

This sequence joins TRBV20-1 and TRBJ2-3; TRBD2 is a possible D gene (5 bases). V lost 3 bases and J lost 6, with 13 bases in between. CDR1 DFQATT and CDR2 SNEGSKA come from the germline V gene (reference sequence). CDR3 length: 13 residues. The CDR3 DNA reads as TGCAGTGCTAGCCACGTTCGAGGGGATACGCAGTATTTT. Encoded protein: CSASHVRGDTQYF.

The rearrangement uses TRBV28 and TRBJ2-7; the D gene could be TRBD1 or TRBD2 (6 bases each). The CDR3 contains 15 residues. Germline V lookup: CDR1 MDHEN, CDR2 SYDVKM. The V end was cut by 5 bases, the J end by 1 base, with 15 bases between. The CDR3: CASSGRTADSYEQYF. CDR3 DNA: TGTGCCAGCAGTGGGAGGACAGCCGATTCCTACGAGCAGTACTTC.

The rearrangement uses TRBV27 and TRBJ2-1; 7 bases agree with TRBD1. The CDR3 contains 15 residues. The germline V gene has CDR1 MNHEY and CDR2 SMNVEV (reference sequence). V was clipped by 5 bases and J by 5 bases; unmatched bases: 9. In DNA, the CDR3 is TGTGCCAGCAGTCCACGCCGACAGGGAAACAATGAGCAGTTCTTC. Its translation: CASSPRRQGNNEQFF.

The DNA for the CDR3 is TGCAGCGTTGTAGGACACGCAGCCTCGGGCGGGGCCAACGTCCTGACTTTC. Protein product: CSVVGHAASGGANVLTF. The chain employs TRBV29-1 and TRBJ2-6; weak D call: TRBD1 (5 bases). Germline values: CDR1 SQVTM, CDR2 ANQGSEA. CDR3 length equals 17 residues. Trimming removed 4 bases at V and 4 bases at J, with 20 bases between.

This chain links TRBV28 with TRBJ2-5; TRBD1 is a possible D gene (5 bases). V was pared by 8 bases and J by 2 bases, with 15 bases between. Germline CDR1 is MDHEN and CDR2 is SYDVKM. The CDR3 covers 14 residues. The CDR3 DNA reads TGTGCCAGCGCTTCGGCAGGGTGGCAAGAGACCCAGTACTTC. Protein sequence: CASASAGWQETQYF.

This clonotype occurred many times. The chain has TRBV29-1 and TRBJ1-2; D uncertain. Germline V gene lookup returns CDR1 SQVTM and CDR2 ANQGSEA. The CDR3 contains 15 residues. With 0 bases removed from V and 8 bases from J, the gap between germline ends came to 19 bases. The DNA of the CDR3 is TGCAGCGTTGAAGATCCAGGCGGGAAAGGCAGCGGCTACACCTTC. The encoded protein is CSVEDPGGKGSGYTF.

This chain uses TRBV27 with TRBJ2-1; 7 bases align to TRBD2. V shed 5 bases, J shed 11 bases, and the junction held 9 bases outside the gene matches. The CDR3 is made up of 13 amino acids. The germline CDR1 and CDR2 sequences are MNHEY and SMNVEV (reference sequence). The CDR3 region has the DNA TGTGCCAGCAGTGCCACTAGCGAGCAGCAGCAGTTCTTC. Its protein product is CASSATSEQQQFF.

This clonotype was counted a single time. The chain recombines TRBV7-9 with TRBJ2-7; perhaps TRBD2 as D (5 bases). The J call may not be correct, given that the DNA end is closer to TRBJ2-4. The germline gives CDR1 SEHNR, CDR2 FQNEAQ (reference sequence). The CDR3 is 14 amino acids. The CDR3 protein is CASSLRDPRDIQYF. The CDR3, as DNA: TGTGCCAGCAGCTTACGGGATCCCCGGGACATTCAGTACTTC.

The chain combines TRBV6-4 with TRBJ2-3; TRBD2 matches 12 bases. V lost 0 bases to trimming and J lost 6 bases; unmatched junction nucleotides: 13. This CDR3 is 19 amino acids long. Germline lookup yields CDR1 MRHNA and CDR2 SNTAGT. CDR3 bases: TGTGCCAGCAGTGACTCGCCTAGCGGGGGGGCCCCAAGCGGGGATACGCAGTATTTT. Translating gives CASSDSPSGGAPSGDTQYF.

The V call is TRBV6-6, the J call TRBJ2-1; D unclear. The CDR3 is 12 residues long. Germline values: CDR1 MNHNY, CDR2 SVGAGI (reference sequence). V was shortened by 2 bases and J by 8 bases, with 7 bases between the two germline ends. The CDR3 sequence: CASSYVGYEQFF. In DNA form, the CDR3 reads TGTGCCAGCAGTTACGTAGGTTATGAGCAGTTCTTC.